The source of this T cell receptor (beta chain) is a study of blood T cell repertoires in COVID-19. Study as a whole: Spain, Italy and the United States supplied samples that represented acute and convalescent COVID-19. T cells, B-cell-depleted T cells, or PBMCs provided the cDNA or gDNA that served as material.

The method was immunoSEQ multiplex PCR; TCRdb's version includes in-frame clones alone and lacks a portion of them. The sample carries 120,000 to 150,000 clones, about 84% recorded once. Germline V CDR1 and CDR2: SGHNT, YENEEA. V lost 0 bases, J lost 10 bases, and 22 bases lay in between. The CDR3 runs 16 residues. Sequenced sample: peripheral blood. The chain couples TRBV11-3 to TRBJ2-7; tentative D call: TRBD1 (5 bases). This sequence originates from a woman older than 75 in a cohort sampled during active or convalescent COVID-19. The CDR3 DNA follows: TGTGCCAGCAGCTTAGAACTGGGGCCCTCTGCCTCGTATCAGTACGTC. This translates into CASSLELGPSASYQYV.